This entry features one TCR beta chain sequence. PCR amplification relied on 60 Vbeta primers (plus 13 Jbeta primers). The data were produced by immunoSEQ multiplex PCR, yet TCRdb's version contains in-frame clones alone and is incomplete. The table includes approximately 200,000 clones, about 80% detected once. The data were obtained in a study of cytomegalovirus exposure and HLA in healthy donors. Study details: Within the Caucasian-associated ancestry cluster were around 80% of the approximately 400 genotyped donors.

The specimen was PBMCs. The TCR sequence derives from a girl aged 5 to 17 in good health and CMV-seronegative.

CDR3 loop: CASSLASRTGASGNTIYF. The CDR3 DNA sequence: TGTGCCAGCAGCTTAGCCTCAAGGACAGGGGCCTCAGGAAACACCATATATTTT. The chain links TRBV7-2 to TRBJ1-3, with TRBD1 matching 9 bases. The germline gives CDR1 SGHTA, CDR2 FQGNSA. The junction had 10 bases not matched to a gene; V was cut back by 0 bases and J by 4 bases. The CDR3 length is 18 residues.